This T cell receptor (beta chain) was obtained from a study of T cell responses to AZD1222 COVID-19 vaccine. Libraries were prepared by immunoSEQ multiplex PCR; TCRdb keeps only in-frame clonotypes and omits some of them. The sample lists about 160,000 clones; 92% were seen once. V shed 4 bases, J shed 5 bases, and the junction held 3 bases outside the gene matches. This CDR3 has 14 amino acids. Per germline, CDR1 PRHDT and CDR2 FYEKMQ (reference sequence). This sequence was found in an adult who received the AZD1222 COVID-19 vaccine. The sequences come from peripheral blood, collected 28 days after the second AZD1222 dose. The chain carries TRBV13 and TRBJ2-7, with 12 bases aligning to TRBD2. This CDR3 is CASSWTSGKHEQYF. CDR3 bases: TGTGCCAGCAGCTGGACTAGCGGGAAACACGAGCAGTACTTC.